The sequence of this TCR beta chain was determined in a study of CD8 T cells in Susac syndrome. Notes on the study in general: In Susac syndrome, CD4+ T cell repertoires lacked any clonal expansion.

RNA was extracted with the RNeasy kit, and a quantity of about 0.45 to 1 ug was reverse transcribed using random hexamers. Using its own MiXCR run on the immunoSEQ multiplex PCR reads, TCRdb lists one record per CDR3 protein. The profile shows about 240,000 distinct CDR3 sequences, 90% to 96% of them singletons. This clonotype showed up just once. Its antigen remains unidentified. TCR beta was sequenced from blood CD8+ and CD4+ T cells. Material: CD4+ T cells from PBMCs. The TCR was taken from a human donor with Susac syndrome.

CDR3 loop: CASSLGGSDTQYF. For the CDR3, the DNA is TGCGCCAGCAGCTTGGGGGGATCAGATACGCAGTATTTT. The chain employs TRBV5-1 and TRBJ2-3; the D is unclear. Germline V gene data show CDR1 as SGHRS and CDR2 as YFSETQ. The CDR3 is made up of 13 amino acids. V lost 0 bases, J lost 4 bases, and 6 bases lay in between.